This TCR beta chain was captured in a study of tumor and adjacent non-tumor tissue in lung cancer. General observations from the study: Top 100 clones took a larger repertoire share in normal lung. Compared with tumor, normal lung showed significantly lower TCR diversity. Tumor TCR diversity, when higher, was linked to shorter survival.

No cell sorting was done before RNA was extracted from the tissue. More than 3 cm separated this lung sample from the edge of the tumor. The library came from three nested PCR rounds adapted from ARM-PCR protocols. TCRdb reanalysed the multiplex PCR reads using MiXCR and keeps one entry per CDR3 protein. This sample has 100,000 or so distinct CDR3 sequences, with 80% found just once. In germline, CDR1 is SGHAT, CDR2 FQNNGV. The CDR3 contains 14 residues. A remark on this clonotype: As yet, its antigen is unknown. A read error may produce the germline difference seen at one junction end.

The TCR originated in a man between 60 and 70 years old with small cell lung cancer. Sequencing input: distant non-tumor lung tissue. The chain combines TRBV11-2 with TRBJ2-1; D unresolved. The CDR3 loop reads CANSLVPGNNEQFF. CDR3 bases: TGTGCCAACAGCTTAGTACCGGGCAACAATGAGCAGTTCTTC.